The 10 T cell receptor beta chains listed next were all sequenced from one sample in a study of T cell responses to AZD1222 COVID-19 vaccine. The protocol was immunoSEQ multiplex PCR, while the TCRdb copy is restricted to in-frame clones and leaves out a portion. The data hold about 140,000 clones, with more than 85% observed a single time. The sample in question was peripheral blood, obtained 28 days after the second AZD1222 dose. Receptors originate from an adult who received the AZD1222 COVID-19 vaccine.

The chain links TRBV2 to TRBJ1-2; 8 positions agree with TRBD1. Per the germline V gene, CDR1 is SNHLY and CDR2 is FYNNEI. Trimming took 6 bases from V and 4 from J; bases not matched to a gene: 4. The CDR3 spans 13 residues. CDR3 amino acids: CASSQQGGYGYTF. In DNA, the CDR3 is TGTGCCAGCAGCCAACAGGGGGGCTATGGCTACACCTTC. Based on the CDR3 plus reference TRBV2 and TRBJ1-2, the full variable domain is EPEVTQTPSHQVTQMGQEVILRCVPISNHLYFYWYRQILGQKVEFLVSFYNNEISEKSEIFDDQFSVERPDGSNFTLKIRSTKLEDSAMYFCASSQQGGYGYTFGSGTRLTVV.

The rearrangement joins TRBV3-1 (or the pseudogene TRBV3-2) to TRBJ1-5; D is unresolved. Per germline, CDR1 LGHDT and CDR2 YNNKEL (reference sequence). V lost 4 bases and J 6 bases, leaving 10 bases between the germline ends. The CDR3 runs 13 residues. In DNA form, the CDR3 reads TGTGCCAGCAGCCGAAGAGAGGGTCAGCCCCAGCATTTT. Its protein is CASSRREGQPQHF.

This clone was observed a single time. The J gene is TRBJ2-7, the V gene TRBV12-2. TRBV12-2 has pseudogene status. The CDR3 totals 17 residues. The CDR3 region is CASRPPWGLFQRDEQYF. Here the CDR3 DNA reads TGTGCAAGTCGCCCTCCATGGGGGTTGTTTCAGAGGGACGAGCAGTACTTC.

The rearrangement links TRBV7-9 to TRBJ2-1; TRBD1 agrees at 9 bases. Germline loops: CDR1 SEHNR, CDR2 FQNEAQ (reference sequence). The CDR3 is 16 amino acids. The V and J ends lost 4 bases and 6 bases, in that order; junction bases with no gene match: 10. The DNA of the CDR3 is TGTGCCAGCAGCTCTCCGGGACAGGGATGGAGCAATGAGCAGTTCTTC. Its translation is CASSSPGQGWSNEQFF.

For the CDR3, the DNA is TGCGCCAGCAGCCTGGGGAGGGGTGTGAACACTGAAGCTTTCTTT. As protein: CASSLGRGVNTEAFF. V usage is TRBV5-1 and J usage is TRBJ1-1, with D perhaps matching TRBD1 (5 bases). Deletions cut 4 bases from V and 0 bases from J, with 13 bases between. The germline CDR1 and CDR2 sequences are SGHRS and YFSETQ. The CDR3 runs 15 residues.

The chain combines TRBV19 with TRBJ2-7, with D uncertain. V was pared by 3 bases and J by 0 bases, with 9 bases between. CDR3 length: 14 amino acids. Germline V lookup: CDR1 LNHDA, CDR2 SQIVND (reference sequence). CDR3 region: CASSIGSSSYEQYF. The CDR3 nucleotides read TGTGCCAGTAGTATTGGCAGTAGCTCCTACGAGCAGTACTTC.

CDR3 DNA: TGTGCCAGCAGCCTCCGAAACACCATATATTTT. This sequence encodes CASSLRNTIYF. The chain couples TRBV3-1 (or the pseudogene TRBV3-2) to TRBJ1-3, with D unclear. The CDR3 covers 11 residues. Per germline, CDR1 LGHDT and CDR2 YNNKEL (reference sequence). V lost 4 bases and J lost 5, with 3 bases in between.

This clone was recorded once. The chain couples TRBV4-3 to TRBJ1-2, with a weak D call TRBD1 (6 bases). Germline V gene data show CDR1 as LGHNA and CDR2 as YSLEER. The CDR3 totals 14 residues. Trimming took off 4 bases at V and 3 bases at J, with 12 bases between the two ends. The chain's CDR3 is CASSPRTADYGYTF. The CDR3 DNA sequence: TGCGCCAGCAGCCCGAGGACAGCCGACTATGGCTACACCTTC.

The chain uses TRBV3-1 (or the pseudogene TRBV3-2) and TRBJ2-1, with TRBD2 identical over 9 bases. CDR3 length: 17 amino acids. Germline loops: CDR1 LGHDT, CDR2 YNNKEL (reference sequence). V lost 1 base and J lost 2; bases outside the gene matches: 6. The DNA of the CDR3 is TGTGCCAGCAGCCAAGCCCGGGCTAGCGGGACCTACAATGAGCAGTTCTTC. Translating gives CASSQARASGTYNEQFF.

The J gene is TRBJ2-5, the V gene TRBV2; D might be TRBD1 or TRBD2, each matching 5 bases. Trimming removed 3 bases from V and 4 bases from J, with 9 bases in between. The CDR3 is made up of 13 amino acids. CDR1 SNHLY and CDR2 FYNNEI come from the germline V gene. Written as DNA, the CDR3 is TGTGCCAGCAGTGAGCCAGGGAGAGAGACCCAGTACTTC. This codes for CASSEPGRETQYF.